This record covers a single TCR beta chain. Germline CDR1 SSHAT, CDR2 FNYEAQ (reference sequence). Trimming stripped 2 bases from V and 6 bases from J, with 11 bases between. This CDR3 region has 13 residues. The assay was immunoSEQ multiplex PCR, and TCRdb's table has in-frame clones only and misses some. Here the sample spans approximately 620,000 clones, about 96% being singletons. This sample is part of a study of shared clonotypes between healthy human individuals. This TCR was sampled from a woman in her 30s in good health. The J gene is TRBJ2-7, the V gene TRBV7-7; D unclear. The sample was naive CD4+ T cells sorted from blood. Subset specified: CD45RA+ positively selected. As DNA, the CDR3 is TGTGCCAGCAGCTTAATCGGGTCGGGCGAGCAGTACTTC. This sequence encodes CASSLIGSGEQYF.